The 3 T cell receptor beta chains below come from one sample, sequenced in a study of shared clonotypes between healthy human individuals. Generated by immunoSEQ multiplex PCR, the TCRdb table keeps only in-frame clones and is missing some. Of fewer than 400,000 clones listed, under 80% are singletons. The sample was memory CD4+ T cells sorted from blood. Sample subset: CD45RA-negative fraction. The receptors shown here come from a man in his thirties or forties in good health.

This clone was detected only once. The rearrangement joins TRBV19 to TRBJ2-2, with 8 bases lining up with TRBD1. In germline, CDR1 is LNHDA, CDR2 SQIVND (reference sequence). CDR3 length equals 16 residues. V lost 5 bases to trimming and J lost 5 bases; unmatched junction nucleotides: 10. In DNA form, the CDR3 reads TGTGCCAGTAGTGGATCCGGGACAGGACAAACCGGGGAGCTGTTTTTT. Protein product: CASSGSGTGQTGELFF.

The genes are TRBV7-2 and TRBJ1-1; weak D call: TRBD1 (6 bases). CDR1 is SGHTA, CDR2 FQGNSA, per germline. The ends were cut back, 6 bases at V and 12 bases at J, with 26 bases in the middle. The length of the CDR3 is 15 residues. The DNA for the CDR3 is TGTGCCAGCAGTAGTACCAGGGGCACCTATGGAGAGACTTTCTTT. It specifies CASSSTRGTYGETFF.

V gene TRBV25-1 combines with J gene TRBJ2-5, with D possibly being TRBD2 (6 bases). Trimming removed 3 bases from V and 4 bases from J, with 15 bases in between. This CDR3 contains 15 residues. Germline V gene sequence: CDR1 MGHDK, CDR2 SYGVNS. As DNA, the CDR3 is TGTGCCAGCAGTGACCTGGCAGGGAGGTCAGAGACCCAGTACTTC. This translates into CASSDLAGRSETQYF.